This entry lists 10 T cell receptor beta chains sequenced from one sample in a study of vaccination and CD4 T cells after COVID-19. Sequencing of the DNA from cultured CD4+ T cells was carried out with the Oncomine TCR Beta short-read assay. TCRdb called the PCR reads again in MiXCR, with one record for every CDR3 protein. This table holds around 15,000 distinct CDR3 sequences, approximately 53% found once. Noted treatment: roughly 10-day PBMC culture with coronavirus spike peptide pools or control peptides (ViraFEST assay). These receptors have no identified antigens. Sequenced here: CD4+ T cells from blood, cultured in vitro, sampled before SARS-CoV-2 vaccination. Source of these receptors: a human donor who had recovered from COVID-19.

This clonotype was detected a few times. This chain uses TRBV6-5 with TRBJ1-2, with unresolved D. This CDR3 is 14 amino acids long. V lost 3 bases and J 4 bases, leaving 12 bases between the germline ends. Germline CDR1 is MNHEY and CDR2 is SVGAGI. CDR3 residues: CASSYTAEPYGYTF. Written as DNA, the CDR3 is TGTGCCAGCAGTTATACGGCAGAGCCCTATGGCTACACCTTC.

The genes are TRBV28 and TRBJ1-2; D is undetermined. This CDR3 has 19 residues. In germline, CDR1 is MDHEN, CDR2 SYDVKM. Between the trimmed V and J ends, which lost 2 bases and 5 bases, there was a span of 27 bases. The CDR3 is CASSLPTTRMGLALYGYTF. CDR3 in DNA: TGTGCCAGCAGTTTACCCACCACACGGATGGGCCTGGCCTTGTATGGCTACACCTTC.

The V call is TRBV19, the J call TRBJ1-1; D unclear. The germline CDR1 and CDR2 sequences are LNHDA and SQIVND (reference sequence). Trimming shortened V by 7 bases and J by 11 bases, and 23 bases separated the two germline ends. The length of the CDR3 is 14 residues. The CDR3 reads CASTEGGFDGEAFF. For the CDR3, the DNA is TGTGCCAGTACGGAGGGAGGATTTGACGGCGAGGCTTTCTTT.

This chain joins TRBV28 and TRBJ2-3; 12 bases fit TRBD1. The CDR3 contains 14 residues. Germline V lookup: CDR1 MDHEN, CDR2 SYDVKM. Trimming removed 8 bases from V and 3 bases from J; junction bases left unmatched: 3. The CDR3 sequence is CASQGQGATDTQYF. The CDR3 nucleotides are TGTGCCAGCCAGGGACAGGGGGCGACAGATACGCAGTATTTT.

The CDR3 region is CASSQFDIFETQYF. The CDR3 DNA follows: TGTGCCAGCAGCCAATTTGACATTTTCGAGACCCAGTACTTC. The rearrangement uses TRBV14 and TRBJ2-5; D not certain. Germline loops: CDR1 SGHDN, CDR2 FVKESK. V lost 2 bases and J 5 bases, leaving 12 bases between the germline ends. This CDR3 has 14 residues. Full variable domain (outside the CDR3, taken from reference TRBV14 and TRBJ2-5): EAGVTQFPSHSVIEKGQTVTLRCDPISGHDNLYWYRRVMGKEIKFLLHFVKESKQDESGMPNNRFLAERTGGTYSTLKVQPAELEDSGVYFCASSQFDIFETQYFGPGTRLLVL.

The CDR3 protein is CSVVPEREIQETQYF. The DNA for the CDR3 is TGCAGCGTTGTACCCGAGCGGGAGATACAAGAGACCCAGTACTTC. The chain combines TRBV29-1 with TRBJ2-5; TRBD2 matches 8 bases. CDR1 is SQVTM and CDR2 is ANQGSEA in the germline V gene. This CDR3 is built from 15 residues. The junction had 9 bases not matched to a gene; V was cut back by 4 bases and J by 2 bases.

In DNA form, the CDR3 reads TGTGCCAGCAGTTCCAGGATAGCGGGTCGATACAATGAGCAGTTCTTC. This gives the protein CASSSRIAGRYNEQFF. The chain employs TRBV28 and TRBJ2-1; 7 bases are a match to TRBD2. Trimming took 4 bases from V and 4 from J; bases not matched to a gene: 10. Germline assignment: CDR1 MDHEN and CDR2 SYDVKM. This CDR3 comprises 16 residues. The full variable domain, its missing parts supplied by reference TRBV28 and TRBJ2-1, is DVKVTQSSRYLVKRTGEKVFLECVQDMDHENMFWYRQDPGLGLRLIYFSYDVKMKEKGDIPEGYSVSREKKERFSLILESASTNQTSMYLCASSSRIAGRYNEQFFGPGTRLTVL.

This clonotype was detected a few times. The J gene is TRBJ1-2, the V gene TRBV6-2 or TRBV6-3; D call uncertain. The CDR3 loop spans 11 amino acids. Trimming removed 1 base from V and 7 bases from J, with 4 bases in between. Germline V gene sequence: CDR1 MNHEY, CDR2 SVGEGT. The CDR3 nucleotides are TGTGCCAGCAGTTACTTTGGTGGCTACACCTTC. Translated, it gives CASSYFGGYTF.

The V gene is TRBV6-5, the J gene TRBJ1-1, with 8 bases lining up with TRBD1. This CDR3 spans 15 amino acids. V gave up 2 bases and J gave up 1 base; unmatched junction bases: 3. Germline V gene data show CDR1 as MNHEY and CDR2 as SVGAGI. The CDR3 sequence: CASSYPGTGNTEAFF. The CDR3 bases are TGTGCCAGCAGTTACCCAGGGACAGGGAACACTGAAGCTTTCTTT.

The sample holds a few counts of this clonotype. The chain is built from TRBV20-1 and TRBJ1-2; D not certain. Trimming took 3 bases from V and 4 from J, leaving 9 bases between them. Germline V gives CDR1 DFQATT, CDR2 SNEGSKA (reference sequence). The CDR3 consists of 12 residues. CDR3 in amino acids: CSASRGSYGYTF. The CDR3 DNA follows: TGCAGTGCTAGTCGGGGAAGCTATGGCTACACCTTC.